The 18 T cell receptor beta chains listed next were all sequenced from one sample in a study of monozygotic twins with inflammatory bowel disease. One entry per CDR3 protein, without DNA, is what TCRdb gives after re-calling the 5' RACE reads. Its table records under 200,000 distinct CDR3 sequences. The specimen sequenced was blood. The source is a human donor with ulcerative colitis or Crohn's disease, or a healthy co-twin of an affected twin (not recorded which).

The chain recombines TRBV11-2 with TRBJ1-2; the D call from TCRdb, TRBD1, cannot be confirmed without DNA. The CDR3 runs 15 residues. Germline CDR1 is SGHAT and CDR2 is FQNNGV. The CDR3 region is CASSLGTGTVYGYTF. Combining the CDR3 with reference TRBV11-2 and TRBJ1-2 gives the whole variable domain EAGVAQSPRYKIIEKRQSVAFWCNPISGHATLYWYQQILGQGPKLLIQFQNNGVVDDSQLPKDRFSAERLKGVDSTLKIQPAKLEDSAVYLCASSLGTGTVYGYTFGSGTRLTVV.

The V and J genes are TRBV11-2 and TRBJ2-2. The CDR3 consists of 14 residues. From germline, CDR1 is SGHAT and CDR2 FQNNGV. The CDR3: CASSLHLNTGELFF. Drawing the rest from reference TRBV11-2 and TRBJ2-2, the complete variable domain is EAGVAQSPRYKIIEKRQSVAFWCNPISGHATLYWYQQILGQGPKLLIQFQNNGVVDDSQLPKDRFSAERLKGVDSTLKIQPAKLEDSAVYLCASSLHLNTGELFFGEGSRLTVL.

The chain joins TRBV7-3 to TRBJ2-1; TCRdb proposes TRBD2, but this gene call is untestable without DNA. Per the germline V gene, CDR1 is SGHTA and CDR2 is FQGTGA. The CDR3 covers 13 residues. CDR3 in amino acids: CASSSGPLNEQFF.

The J gene is TRBJ2-7, the V gene TRBV7-6; without DNA, the TCRdb call of TRBD2 cannot be checked. This CDR3 has 18 amino acids. The germline gives CDR1 SGHVS, CDR2 FNYEAQ. CDR3: CASSLESGRARQDYEQYF.

This sequence joins TRBV7-2 and TRBJ2-1; with no DNA, the TCRdb D assignment of TRBD1 cannot be verified. The CDR3 runs to 15 residues. Germline V CDR1 and CDR2: SGHTA, FQGNSA. CDR3 in amino acids: CASSRGTGFYNEQFF.

The chain recombines TRBV4-3 with TRBJ2-1; the TRBD2 assignment by TCRdb is unverifiable without DNA. From germline, CDR1 is LGHNA and CDR2 YSLEER. The CDR3 contains 16 residues. This chain's CDR3 is CASSQGLAGFYNEQFF.

V and J are TRBV29-1 and TRBJ2-2; TCRdb picks TRBD2, but there is no DNA to check that call. This CDR3 has 15 residues. Germline V gives CDR1 SQVTM, CDR2 ANQGSEA. CDR3: CSVLLAGGPDGELFF.

This rearrangement joins TRBV7-3 to TRBJ2-3; TCRdb designates TRBD1, a call that cannot be tested without DNA. Germline values: CDR1 SGHTA, CDR2 FQGTGA. The CDR3 contains 16 residues. The CDR3 here is CASSPRQGGPTDTQYF.

V gene TRBV11-2 combines with J gene TRBJ2-1. The CDR3 contains 16 residues. Germline-derived CDR1 and CDR2 are SGHAT and FQNNGV. The CDR3 here is CASSLGTGGAYNEQFF.

The CDR3 loop is CASSAGTVGNEQFF. The chain is built from TRBV5-1 and TRBJ2-1; TCRdb's D call, TRBD2, is unchecked because there is no DNA. Germline V gene lookup returns CDR1 SGHRS and CDR2 YFSETQ. The CDR3 consists of 14 residues. The complete variable domain, with remaining parts taken from reference TRBV5-1 and TRBJ2-1, reads KAGVTQTPRYLIKTRGQQVTLSCSPISGHRSVSWYQQTPGQGLQFLFEYFSETQRNKGNFPGRFSGRQFSNSRSEMNVSTLELGDSALYLCASSAGTVGNEQFFGPGTRLTVL.

The V and J genes are TRBV5-1 and TRBJ2-5. This CDR3 comprises 14 residues. Germline CDR1 is SGHRS and CDR2 is YFSETQ. The CDR3 protein is CASTVWSATETQYF.

The V call is TRBV7-2, the J call TRBJ2-1; TCRdb calls TRBD1, which cannot be checked without DNA. Germline CDR1 SGHTA, CDR2 FQGNSA. The CDR3 is 16 residues long. The CDR3 spells CASSPGTGPTYNEQFF.

Its frequency marks this clonotype as medium-sized (0.01 to 0.1%). The V gene is TRBV20-1, the J gene TRBJ2-1; the D call of TRBD1 rests on TCRdb alone, since no DNA is present to check it. The CDR3 runs 11 residues. CDR1 and CDR2 (germline): DFQATT, SNEGSKA (reference sequence). The CDR3 is CSARSPHEQFF.

The chain couples TRBV20-1 to TRBJ2-5; TCRdb reports TRBD1, a call that lacks DNA to check it against. The CDR3 has 12 amino acids. Germline V gene lookup returns CDR1 DFQATT and CDR2 SNEGSKA (reference sequence). The CDR3 reads CSPDRGQETQYF.

The rearrangement uses TRBV20-1 and TRBJ2-5; TCRdb selects TRBD2, and the lack of DNA leaves this call unchecked. CDR1 and CDR2 from the germline V gene are DFQATT and SNEGSKA (reference sequence). The CDR3 totals 13 residues. The CDR3 loop is CSGSTSGKETQYF.

The chain carries TRBV24-1 and TRBJ1-5. Germline V gene sequence: CDR1 KGHDR, CDR2 SFDVKD. The length of the CDR3 is 14 residues. The CDR3 region is CATSDSRTNQPQHF.

This chain uses TRBV20-1 with TRBJ2-7; lacking DNA, the TRBD1 call made by TCRdb goes unchecked. This CDR3 has 13 amino acids. Germline CDR1 is DFQATT and CDR2 is SNEGSKA (reference sequence). CDR3 sequence: CSASQTGFYEQYF.

V usage is TRBV6-1 and J usage is TRBJ1-6. Germline assignment: CDR1 MNHNS and CDR2 SASEGT. The CDR3 runs 16 residues. Here the CDR3 reads CASSEQGPTTNSPLHF.